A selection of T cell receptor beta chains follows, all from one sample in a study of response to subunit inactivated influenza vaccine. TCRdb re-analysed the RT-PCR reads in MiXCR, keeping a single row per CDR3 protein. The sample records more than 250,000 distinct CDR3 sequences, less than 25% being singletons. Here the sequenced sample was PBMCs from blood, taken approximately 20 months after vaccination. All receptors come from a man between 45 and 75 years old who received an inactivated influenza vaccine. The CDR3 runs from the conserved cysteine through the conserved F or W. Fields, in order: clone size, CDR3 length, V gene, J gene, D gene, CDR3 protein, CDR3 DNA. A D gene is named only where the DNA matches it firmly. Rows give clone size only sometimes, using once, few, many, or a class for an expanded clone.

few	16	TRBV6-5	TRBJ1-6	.	CASSYSLSNTGSPLHF	TGTGCCAGCAGTTACTCTCTATCTAATACGGGTTCACCCCTCCACTTT
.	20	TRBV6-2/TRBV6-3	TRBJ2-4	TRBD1	CASSYRQGVDTLRAKNIQYF	TGTGCCAGCAGTTACCGACAGGGCGTTGATACCCTACGAGCCAAAAACATTCAGTACTTC
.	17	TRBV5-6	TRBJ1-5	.	CASSRMTGDWVNQPQHF	TGTGCCAGCAGTCGGATGACTGGGGATTGGGTCAATCAGCCCCAGCATTTT
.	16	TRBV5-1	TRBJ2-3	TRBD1	CASSSTGAESTDTQYF	TGCGCCAGCAGCTCGACAGGGGCGGAAAGCACAGATACGCAGTATTTT
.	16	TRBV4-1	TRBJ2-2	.	CASSPIQGANTGELFF	TGCGCCAGCAGCCCTATACAGGGTGCGAACACCGGGGAGCTGTTTTTT
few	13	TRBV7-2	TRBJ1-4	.	CASSLQSGEKLFF	TGTGCCAGCAGCTTACAATCGGGTGAAAAACTGTTTTTT
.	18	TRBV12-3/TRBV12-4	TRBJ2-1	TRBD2	CASSPGLAGVRGYNEQFF	TGTGCCAGCAGTCCTGGACTAGCGGGAGTAAGGGGTTACAATGAGCAGTTCTTC
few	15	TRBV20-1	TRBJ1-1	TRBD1	CSARGFDRGNTEAFF	TGCAGTGCTAGGGGTTTCGACAGGGGGAACACTGAAGCTTTCTTT
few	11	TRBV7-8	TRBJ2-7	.	CASSFRREQYF	TGTGCCAGCAGCTTCCGGCGGGAGCAGTACTTC
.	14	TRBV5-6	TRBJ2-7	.	CASGHGDPSYEQYF	TGTGCCAGCGGCCACGGGGACCCCTCCTACGAGCAGTACTTC
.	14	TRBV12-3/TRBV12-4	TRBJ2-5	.	CASSLAGGGETQYF	TGTGCCAGCAGTTTAGCGGGGGGTGGAGAGACCCAGTACTTC
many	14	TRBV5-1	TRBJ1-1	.	CASSLALEYTEAFF	TGCGCCAGCAGCTTGGCCCTGGAGTACACTGAAGCTTTCTTT
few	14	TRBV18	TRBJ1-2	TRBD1	CASSSQGTNYGYTF	TGTGCCAGCTCATCACAGGGGACTAACTATGGCTACACCTTC
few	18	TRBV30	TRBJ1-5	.	CAWSRARNFFNSNQPQHF	TGTGCCTGGAGTCGGGCACGGAACTTCTTCAATAGCAATCAGCCCCAGCATTTT
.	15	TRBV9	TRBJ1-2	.	CASSVSSGTNYGYTF	TGTGCCAGCAGCGTAAGTTCCGGGACGAACTATGGCTACACCTTC
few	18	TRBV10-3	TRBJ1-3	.	CAISDLVPGSLTGNTIYF	TGTGCCATCAGTGATCTTGTCCCAGGGAGCCTTACTGGAAACACCATATATTTT